The 27 T cell receptor beta chains below all came from one sample that was sequenced in a study of cytomegalovirus exposure and HLA in healthy donors. TCRdb's table, derived via immunoSEQ multiplex PCR, lists solely in-frame clones and lacks some. The data hold 150,000 to 200,000 clones, with roughly 83% observed a single time. Material for sequencing was PBMCs. These receptors were collected from a man aged 30-40 years in good health and CMV-seropositive.

Note on this clone: Different DNA sequences within this sample yield the same CDR3. V is TRBV6-5 and J is TRBJ1-6, with D possibly TRBD1 on 6 matching bases. V shed 0 bases and J shed 5 bases, with 8 bases lying between them. Germline values: CDR1 MNHEY, CDR2 SVGAGI. The CDR3 sequence is 15 residues long. The CDR3 nucleotides are TGTGCCAGCAGTTACTCAGGGGGAGATAATTCACCCCTCCACTTT. It encodes CASSYSGGDNSPLHF.

The chain is built from TRBV27 and TRBJ2-5; the D gene is possibly TRBD2 (6 bases). Germline-derived CDR1 and CDR2 are MNHEY and SMNVEV (reference sequence). This CDR3 has 13 amino acids. V lost 4 bases and J lost 7, with 13 bases in between. CDR3 DNA sequence: TGTGCCAGCAGTTCTGGGGACTTTAGGACCCAGTACTTC. Its translation is CASSSGDFRTQYF.

This chain connects TRBV25-1 to TRBJ2-1; 11 bases map to TRBD2. Germline V gene lookup returns CDR1 MGHDK and CDR2 SYGVNS. V was pared by 0 bases and J by 10 bases, with 8 bases of the junction left unmatched. The length of the CDR3 is 16 residues. CDR3 in DNA: TGTGCCAGCAGTGAATATGGAACTAGCGGGAGTCGCGAGCAGTTCTTC. Its translation: CASSEYGTSGSREQFF.

The chain joins TRBV6-5 to TRBJ1-6; D gene unclear. V gave up 10 bases and J gave up 5 bases, with 9 bases separating them. The germline V gene has CDR1 MNHEY and CDR2 SVGAGI. The CDR3 is 12 amino acids. The DNA of the CDR3 is TGTGCCAACTCGGGTGATAATTCACCCCTCCACTTT. This translates into CANSGDNSPLHF.

The chain uses TRBV19 and TRBJ2-2, with D perhaps TRBD1 (5 bases). Trimming removed 5 bases at V and 6 bases at J, with 13 bases between. There are 14 residues in the CDR3. Germline V gene sequence: CDR1 LNHDA, CDR2 SQIVND (reference sequence). CDR3 loop: CASSARQGPGELFF. CDR3 nucleotides: TGTGCCAGTAGTGCGCGGCAGGGCCCCGGGGAGCTGTTTTTT. Filled out from reference TRBV19 and TRBJ2-2, the complete variable domain reads DGGITQSPKYLFRKEGQNVTLSCEQNLNHDAMYWYRQDPGQGLRLIYYSQIVNDFQKGDIAEGYSVSREKKESFPLTVTSAQKNPTAFYLCASSARQGPGELFFGEGSRLTVL.

The chain joins TRBV30 to TRBJ2-7; D is possibly TRBD1 (5 bases). The CDR3 is made up of 14 amino acids. V was clipped by 4 bases and J by 3 bases, with 16 bases between them. From germline, CDR1 is GTSNPN and CDR2 SVGIG (reference sequence). The CDR3: CAWKRQGSNYEQYF. CDR3 in DNA: TGTGCCTGGAAGAGGCAGGGTTCCAACTACGAGCAGTACTTC.

J is TRBJ2-1 and V is TRBV19; D is undetermined. CDR1 and CDR2 from the germline V gene are LNHDA and SQIVND (reference sequence). CDR3 length: 15 residues. V lost 5 bases, J lost 9 bases, and 20 bases lay in between. CDR3 protein: CASSSIRVAPTEQFF. The CDR3 region has the DNA TGTGCCAGTAGTTCTATTCGGGTAGCCCCCACTGAGCAGTTCTTC.

CDR3 residues: CASGRGSAFGGELFF. CDR3 coding DNA: TGTGCCAGCGGGAGGGGGTCCGCCTTTGGCGGGGAGCTGTTTTTT. The chain employs TRBV6-5 and TRBJ2-2; D may be TRBD2 (7 bases). The CDR3 spans 15 residues. V was clipped by 8 bases and J by 7 bases, with 20 bases between them. CDR1 MNHEY and CDR2 SVGAGI come from the germline V gene.

This rearrangement joins TRBV10-2 to TRBJ2-7; perhaps TRBD1 as D (5 bases). The CDR3 runs to 13 residues. The germline V gene has CDR1 WSHSY and CDR2 SAAADI. V was trimmed by 6 bases and J by 5 bases, leaving 14 bases between them. The CDR3 spells CASSLLAQDEQYF. CDR3 coding DNA: TGCGCCAGCAGCCTCCTGGCACAGGACGAGCAGTACTTC.

V and J are TRBV19 and TRBJ1-5; a possible D gene is TRBD1 (6 bases). The CDR3 runs to 14 residues. From germline, CDR1 is LNHDA and CDR2 SQIVND (reference sequence). The V gene lost 2 bases and the J gene lost 7 bases, with 12 bases spanning the gap. CDR3 DNA: TGTGCCAGTAGTATACAGGGGAGAAACCAGCCCCAGCATTTT. Translated, it gives CASSIQGRNQPQHF.

This chain links TRBV5-1 with TRBJ2-3; 7 bases are a match to TRBD1. The CDR3 is made up of 15 amino acids. The germline gives CDR1 SGHRS, CDR2 YFSETQ. J was trimmed by 5 bases and V by 5 bases; bases with no gene match: 11. The CDR3 DNA follows: TGCGCCAGCAGTCCGCCGGCTCCAGGGGGAGATACGCAGTATTTT. Its protein product is CASSPPAPGGDTQYF.

This clone was found once. The chain combines TRBV9 with TRBJ1-2; a weak D match, TRBD1 (5 bases). V was cut by 2 bases and J by 7 bases, with 15 bases left in between. The CDR3 totals 14 residues. The V gene's germline CDR1 is SGDLS and CDR2 YYNGEE. CDR3 sequence: CASSVSQDKSGYTF. As DNA, the CDR3 is TGTGCCAGCAGCGTGTCACAGGATAAGAGTGGCTACACCTTC.

In this sample, this clone turned up once. The chain couples TRBV7-6 to TRBJ1-1; 7 bases map to TRBD1. The CDR3 runs 13 residues. With V trimmed by 4 bases and J by 9 bases, 8 bases remained unmatched. The germline gives CDR1 SGHVS, CDR2 FNYEAQ. The CDR3 spells CASSSSTGKKAFF. In DNA form, the CDR3 reads TGTGCCAGCAGCTCCTCGACAGGGAAAAAAGCTTTCTTT. Combining the CDR3 with reference TRBV7-6 and TRBJ1-1 gives the whole variable domain GAGVSQSPRYKVTKRGQDVALRCDPISGHVSLYWYRQALGQGPEFLTYFNYEAQQDKSGLPNDRFSAERPEGSISTLTIQRTEQRDSAMYRCASSSSTGKKAFFGQGTRLTVV.

This chain connects TRBV7-8 to TRBJ1-5; 8 bases are shared with TRBD1. With V trimmed by 5 bases and J by 7 bases, 16 bases remained unmatched. This CDR3 has 17 amino acids. The germline V gene encodes CDR1 SGHVS and CDR2 FQNEAQ. CDR3 nucleotides: TGTGCCAGCAGCATCCGCCCCAGGGGGCGCTCAGGACAGCCCCAGCATTTT. Protein: CASSIRPRGRSGQPQHF.

This clone was seen only once. This CDR3 is CASSLGGLAGSGELFF. In nucleotides, the CDR3 is TGTGCCAGCAGTTTGGGGGGACTAGCGGGTTCCGGGGAGCTGTTTTTT. The chain combines TRBV28 with TRBJ2-2, with 12 bases aligning to TRBD2. V lost 3 bases, J lost 6 bases, and 5 bases stayed unmatched. Germline values: CDR1 MDHEN, CDR2 SYDVKM. The CDR3 is 16 amino acids.

The CDR3 DNA reads as TGTGCCAGCAGCGGCGGAGGGGTCTACAATGAGCAGTTCTTC. Amino acid sequence: CASSGGGVYNEQFF. This sequence joins TRBV28 and TRBJ2-1; the D gene is possibly TRBD2 (6 bases). This CDR3 spans 14 amino acids. V was pared by 6 bases and J by 3 bases, with 12 bases between. Germline CDR1 reads MDHEN; CDR2 reads SYDVKM.

The J gene is TRBJ2-7, the V gene TRBV27, with a possible D match to TRBD1 (5 bases). Trimming left V 5 bases short and J 0 bases short, with 11 bases between. The CDR3 runs to 14 residues. Germline CDR1 is MNHEY and CDR2 is SMNVEV (reference sequence). The CDR3 region is CASSPTGSSYEQYF. The CDR3 coding sequence is TGTGCCAGCAGTCCCACAGGTAGCTCCTACGAGCAGTACTTC.

The rearrangement links TRBV28 to TRBJ1-3; no clear D gene. This CDR3 has 13 residues. The germline V gene has CDR1 MDHEN and CDR2 SYDVKM. Trimming removed 3 bases from V and 3 bases from J, with 6 bases in between. Here the CDR3 reads CASSFQIGNTIYF. CDR3 nucleotide sequence: TGTGCCAGCAGTTTCCAGATTGGAAACACCATATATTTT. Using reference TRBV28 and TRBJ1-3 for the parts outside the CDR3, the full variable domain is DVKVTQSSRYLVKRTGEKVFLECVQDMDHENMFWYRQDPGLGLRLIYFSYDVKMKEKGDIPEGYSVSREKKERFSLILESASTNQTSMYLCASSFQIGNTIYFGEGSWLTVV.

This clone was seen only a few times. The CDR3 region is CASSPRTGFATNYGYTF. CDR3 sequence (DNA): TGCGCCAGCAGCCCTAGGACAGGGTTTGCAACTAACTATGGCTACACCTTC. The rearrangement links TRBV5-1 to TRBJ1-2; 8 bases line up with TRBD1. Germline V gene lookup returns CDR1 SGHRS and CDR2 YFSETQ. The junction had 11 bases not matched to a gene; V was cut back by 4 bases and J by 0 bases. This CDR3 is 17 amino acids long.

This chain joins TRBV7-2 and TRBJ2-4, with D perhaps TRBD1 (7 bases). CDR1 and CDR2 from the germline V gene are SGHTA and FQGNSA. CDR3 length: 15 amino acids. V shed 5 bases and J shed 8 bases, with 19 bases lying between them. In DNA form, the CDR3 reads TGTGCCAGCAGCCGGGCGGGGCAGGGGGTACACATTCAGTACTTC. This codes for CASSRAGQGVHIQYF.

This clone was seen only a few times. The chain uses TRBV9 and TRBJ1-1; maybe TRBD1 (6 bases). Per the germline V gene, CDR1 is SGDLS and CDR2 is YYNGEE. V lost 5 bases to trimming and J lost 0 bases, with 14 bases between them. This CDR3 has 15 residues. CDR3 residues: CASSPGHSLNTEAFF. The CDR3, as DNA: TGTGCCAGCAGTCCGGGACACTCTCTGAACACTGAAGCTTTCTTT.

The rearrangement uses TRBV28 and TRBJ1-6; a weak D match, TRBD1 (5 bases). V lost 5 bases to trimming and J lost 11 bases, with 19 bases between them. This CDR3 has 15 amino acids. In germline, CDR1 is MDHEN, CDR2 SYDVKM. The CDR3 sequence: CASSDSGGLGAPLHF. The CDR3 nucleotides read TGTGCCAGCAGTGACAGCGGAGGGCTGGGCGCACCCCTCCACTTT. Full variable domain (missing parts from reference TRBV28 and TRBJ1-6): DVKVTQSSRYLVKRTGEKVFLECVQDMDHENMFWYRQDPGLGLRLIYFSYDVKMKEKGDIPEGYSVSREKKERFSLILESASTNQTSMYLCASSDSGGLGAPLHFGNGTRLTVT.

V is TRBV7-6 and J is TRBJ1-4; 7 positions match TRBD1. Trimming took 1 base from V and 4 from J; bases not matched to a gene: 0. Germline V gene sequence: CDR1 SGHVS, CDR2 FNYEAQ. The CDR3 consists of 14 residues. Here the CDR3 DNA reads TGTGCCAGCAGCTTAGGGGACAGTAATGAAAAACTGTTTTTT. Translation: CASSLGDSNEKLFF.

This clone was seen a single time. The chain uses TRBV9 and TRBJ1-1, with D hard to call. This CDR3 contains 13 residues. V dropped 0 bases and J dropped 1 base, with 4 bases sitting between them. Germline V CDR1 and CDR2: SGDLS, YYNGEE. The CDR3 loop reads CASSVVQNTEAFF. CDR3 nucleotide sequence: TGTGCCAGCAGCGTAGTCCAGAACACTGAAGCTTTCTTT.

The chain links TRBV7-6 to TRBJ2-1, with a possible D match to TRBD2 (6 bases). This CDR3 contains 16 residues. From germline, CDR1 is SGHVS and CDR2 FNYEAQ. V lost 2 bases and J lost 0, with 11 bases in between. The CDR3 sequence: CASSLNAGSSYNEQFF. The DNA for the CDR3 is TGTGCCAGCAGCTTAAATGCGGGGAGCTCCTACAATGAGCAGTTCTTC.

V usage is TRBV28 and J usage is TRBJ1-4, with TRBD1 matching 7 bases. Losses at the gene ends were 7 bases for V and 5 bases for J; bases not matched to a gene: 7. The germline gives CDR1 MDHEN, CDR2 SYDVKM. This CDR3 has 14 amino acids. Here the CDR3 reads CASKEATGNEKLFF. The CDR3, as DNA: TGTGCCAGCAAGGAGGCGACAGGGAATGAAAAACTGTTTTTT.

Written as DNA, the CDR3 is TGTGCCAGCAGAGACAGGGGTTTAGCCAAAAACATTCAGTACTTC. It encodes CASRDRGLAKNIQYF. The rearrangement uses TRBV2 and TRBJ2-4; 8 nucleotides agree with TRBD1. The germline gives CDR1 SNHLY, CDR2 FYNNEI. J gave up 0 bases and V 6 bases, and 4 bases lay outside the gene matches. This CDR3 contains 15 residues.